This entry lists 25 T cell receptor beta chains sequenced from one sample in a study of shared clonotypes between healthy human individuals. Generated by immunoSEQ multiplex PCR, the TCRdb table keeps only in-frame clones and is missing some. The repertoire holds approximately 2,200,000 clones, with about 92% as singletons. Naive CD8 cells were CD45RO-negative, positively selected for CCR7, excluding terminally differentiated effector memory CD45RA+ cells. The specimen sequenced was naive CD8+ T cells from PBMCs. The receptors shown here come from a young man in good health. Some clones in this sample may be carry-over from other donors' samples.

The chain links TRBV5-4 to TRBJ2-1; 8 bases agree with TRBD2. V lost 2 bases to trimming and J lost 7 bases; unmatched junction nucleotides: 5. The CDR3 length is 14 residues. Per the germline V gene, CDR1 is SGHNT and CDR2 is YYREEE (reference sequence). The CDR3 spells CASSLRREANEQFF. The CDR3 DNA reads as TGTGCCAGCAGCTTAAGGCGGGAGGCTAATGAGCAGTTCTTC.

The chain has TRBV5-6 and TRBJ2-3; D tentatively reads TRBD1 or TRBD2 (5 bases each). V gave up 7 bases and J gave up 3 bases, with 15 bases separating them. There are 14 residues in the CDR3. CDR1 is SGHDT, CDR2 YYEEEE, per germline. The CDR3 loop reads CASYAGWGTDTQYF. For the CDR3, the DNA is TGTGCCAGCTACGCAGGGTGGGGGACAGATACGCAGTATTTT.

This chain links TRBV14 with TRBJ1-1, with D hard to call. This CDR3 region has 15 residues. CDR1 is SGHDN and CDR2 is FVKESK in the germline V gene. V lost 1 base to trimming and J lost 5 bases, with 14 bases between them. For the CDR3, the DNA is TGTGCCAGCAGCCAAGTAGGCGGGGTCCTTACTGAAGCTTTCTTT. Translation gives CASSQVGGVLTEAFF.

This chain uses TRBV11-2 with TRBJ2-1, with 7 positions matching TRBD2. The CDR3 loop spans 17 amino acids. Germline-derived CDR1 and CDR2 are SGHAT and FQNNGV. The V and J ends lost 1 base and 2 bases, in that order; junction bases with no gene match: 8. As DNA, the CDR3 is TGTGCCAGCAGCTTAGGGCTCGCGGGAGTGCCCTACAATGAGCAGTTCTTC. This sequence encodes CASSLGLAGVPYNEQFF. The full variable domain, completed using reference TRBV11-2 and TRBJ2-1, is EAGVAQSPRYKIIEKRQSVAFWCNPISGHATLYWYQQILGQGPKLLIQFQNNGVVDDSQLPKDRFSAERLKGVDSTLKIQPAKLEDSAVYLCASSLGLAGVPYNEQFFGPGTRLTVL.

The rearrangement joins TRBV7-9 to TRBJ2-7; 8 bases match TRBD2. Germline assignment: CDR1 SEHNR and CDR2 FQNEAQ (reference sequence). V dropped 1 base and J dropped 5; count of bases not matched to a gene: 7. The CDR3 consists of 15 residues. CDR3 protein: CASSLGVSGGDEQYF. CDR3 DNA: TGTGCCAGCAGCTTAGGCGTCTCGGGAGGGGACGAGCAGTACTTC.

The rearrangement joins TRBV7-9 to TRBJ2-4; no definite D call. The CDR3 contains 18 residues. CDR1 and CDR2 from the germline V gene are SEHNR and FQNEAQ (reference sequence). V dropped 5 bases and J dropped 0 bases, with 20 bases sitting between them. CDR3 amino acids: CASSRPQGETLAKNIQYF. The CDR3 DNA follows: TGTGCCAGCAGCCGCCCGCAAGGAGAAACTCTAGCCAAAAACATTCAGTACTTC.

This CDR3 is CASSQVASAVHEQFF. DNA for the CDR3: TGTGCCAGCAGCCAAGTCGCTAGCGCCGTCCATGAGCAGTTCTTC. V is TRBV4-2 and J is TRBJ2-1; D might be TRBD2 (6 bases). V dropped 1 base and J dropped 8 bases, with 15 bases sitting between them. CDR3 length: 15 residues. In germline, CDR1 is LGHNA, CDR2 YNFKEQ.

The chain uses TRBV7-2 and TRBJ2-1; D possibly corresponds to TRBD1 (5 bases). Trimming removed 5 bases from V and 1 base from J, with 12 bases in between. CDR1 is SGHTA, CDR2 FQGNSA, per germline. The CDR3 is 15 amino acids. In DNA form, the CDR3 reads TGTGCCAGCAGCCGGATGCAGGGATCCTACAATGAGCAGTTCTTC. This codes for CASSRMQGSYNEQFF.

The chain couples TRBV29-1 to TRBJ1-3, with TRBD1 as a possible D gene (5 bases). The CDR3 runs 18 residues. Trimming removed 1 base from V and 0 bases from J, with 19 bases in between. Germline V gene lookup returns CDR1 SQVTM and CDR2 ANQGSEA. Here the CDR3 reads CSVEVILGHDNSGNTIYF. CDR3 in DNA: TGCAGCGTTGAAGTAATCCTTGGACACGATAACTCTGGAAACACCATATATTTT.

Only one count was recorded for this clone. The chain employs TRBV5-4 and TRBJ2-7; D is undetermined. The V gene's germline CDR1 is SGHNT and CDR2 YYREEE (reference sequence). The CDR3 has 14 amino acids. Trimming stripped 0 bases from V and 5 bases from J, with 12 bases between. CDR3 sequence: CASSLGENLHEQYF. DNA of the CDR3: TGTGCCAGCAGCTTGGGGGAAAACCTCCACGAGCAGTACTTC.

The J gene is TRBJ2-1, the V gene TRBV28; D call uncertain. The length of the CDR3 is 15 residues. Trimming stripped 7 bases from V and 0 bases from J, with 13 bases between. CDR1 is MDHEN, CDR2 SYDVKM, per germline. The CDR3 sequence is CASTLTASSYNEQFF. The CDR3 region has the DNA TGTGCCAGCACCCTAACCGCTAGCTCCTACAATGAGCAGTTCTTC.

The V call is TRBV9, the J call TRBJ1-4; D is undetermined. The germline CDR1 and CDR2 sequences are SGDLS and YYNGEE. Trimming cost V 0 bases and J 5 bases, with 14 bases left between them. The CDR3 is made up of 16 amino acids. This CDR3 is CASSVDPAMKNEKLFF. CDR3 in DNA: TGTGCCAGCAGCGTAGACCCGGCCATGAAAAATGAAAAACTGTTTTTT.

The chain joins TRBV9 to TRBJ2-3, with D possibly called TRBD1 or TRBD2 (5 bases each). Trimming left V 0 bases short and J 3 bases short, with 20 bases between. The CDR3 sequence is 18 residues long. Germline V gene data show CDR1 as SGDLS and CDR2 as YYNGEE. For the CDR3, the DNA is TGTGCCAGCAGCGTAGAGGGTGCGCCGGGACCAACGACAGATACGCAGTATTTT. Translating it yields CASSVEGAPGPTTDTQYF.

The chain joins TRBV10-3 to TRBJ1-3, with D possibly matching TRBD1 (6 bases). Germline CDR1 ENHRY, CDR2 SYGVKD. The V and J ends lost 8 bases and 0 bases respectively, with 11 bases between them. The CDR3 is 14 amino acids. In DNA form, the CDR3 reads TGTGCCATCGGGGGCGAAGTCTCTGGAAACACCATATATTTT. Translated, it gives CAIGGEVSGNTIYF.

This clone was observed once. The chain carries TRBV9 and TRBJ2-5, with 9 bases lining up with TRBD1. V was pared by 0 bases and J by 5 bases, with 8 bases of the junction left unmatched. The CDR3 sequence is 16 residues long. Germline values: CDR1 SGDLS, CDR2 YYNGEE. The CDR3 region is CASSVVDRGSRETQYF. The CDR3 DNA is TGTGCCAGCAGCGTAGTGGACAGGGGATCTAGGGAGACCCAGTACTTC. The variable domain in full, with the rest retrieved from reference TRBV9 and TRBJ2-5, is DSGVTQTPKHLITATGQRVTLRCSPRSGDLSVYWYQQSLDQGLQFLIQYYNGEERAKGNILERFSAQQFPDLHSELNLSSLELGDSALYFCASSVVDRGSRETQYFGPGTRLLVL.

This chain uses TRBV5-4 with TRBJ2-7; the match to TRBD2 covers 9 bases. With V trimmed by 2 bases and J by 1 base, 19 bases remained unmatched. This CDR3 has 20 amino acids. Germline V gene lookup returns CDR1 SGHNT and CDR2 YYREEE (reference sequence). Written as DNA, the CDR3 is TGTGCCAGCAGCTTCGTCGTTCTCGTTAGCGGGAGACCCCCGTCCTACGAGCAGTACTTC. Its translation: CASSFVVLVSGRPPSYEQYF.

The chain links TRBV19 to TRBJ2-7; TRBD1 aligns across 7 bases. CDR1 and CDR2 (germline): LNHDA, SQIVND (reference sequence). CDR3 length equals 14 residues. With 3 bases clipped from V and 0 bases from J, the junction kept 2 bases outside the gene matches. DNA of the CDR3: TGTGCCAGTAGTATGGGACAGAACTCCTACGAGCAGTACTTC. Translated: CASSMGQNSYEQYF. Based on the CDR3 plus reference TRBV19 and TRBJ2-7, the full variable domain is DGGITQSPKYLFRKEGQNVTLSCEQNLNHDAMYWYRQDPGQGLRLIYYSQIVNDFQKGDIAEGYSVSREKKESFPLTVTSAQKNPTAFYLCASSMGQNSYEQYFGPGTRLTVT.

V usage is TRBV19 and J usage is TRBJ1-1, with D uncertain. The germline V and J ends were trimmed by 7 bases and 0 bases, with 12 bases remaining between them. The germline CDR1 and CDR2 sequences are LNHDA and SQIVND (reference sequence). This CDR3 has 14 amino acids. CDR3 loop: CASIQRAMNTEAFF. DNA for the CDR3: TGTGCCAGTATCCAGAGGGCCATGAACACTGAAGCTTTCTTT.

The rearrangement joins TRBV14 to TRBJ2-7; no reliable D call. Deletions cut 5 bases from V and 4 bases from J, with 12 bases between. CDR1 is SGHDN and CDR2 is FVKESK in the germline V gene. The CDR3 loop spans 13 amino acids. CDR3: CASSSISNYEQYF. The CDR3 DNA reads as TGTGCCAGCAGCTCCATCTCCAATTACGAGCAGTACTTC.

J is TRBJ2-1 and V is TRBV4-1; D gene uncertain. The CDR3 has 11 amino acids. Trimming pared 1 base from V and 9 bases from J, leaving 4 bases between. Germline V gene data show CDR1 as MGHRA and CDR2 as YSYEKL. As DNA, the CDR3 is TGCGCCAGCAGCCAAGGGATTGAGCAGTTCTTC. Protein: CASSQGIEQFF.

As concerns this clone: Other DNA sequences in the sample encode the same CDR3. The chain carries TRBV7-2 and TRBJ2-7, with 10 bases matching TRBD2. V shed 1 base and J 4 bases; nucleotides not matched to a gene: 4. The germline V gene encodes CDR1 SGHTA and CDR2 FQGNSA. The length of the CDR3 is 15 residues. CDR3 bases: TGTGCCAGCAGCTTAGTGCCTAGCGGGAGTTACGAGCAGTACTTC. Translating it yields CASSLVPSGSYEQYF.

Only one count was recorded for this clone. The chain employs TRBV6-1 and TRBJ1-1; D perhaps matches TRBD1 (5 bases). CDR3 size: 15 residues. V was trimmed by 1 base and J by 5 bases, leaving 14 bases between them. Germline V gives CDR1 MNHNS, CDR2 SASEGT. Written as DNA, the CDR3 is TGTGCCAGCAGTGAAGAGACACAGGCATGGACTGAAGCTTTCTTT. Encoded protein: CASSEETQAWTEAFF.

The chain is built from TRBV7-2 and TRBJ2-6; D is possibly TRBD2 (5 bases). V lost 5 bases, J lost 0 bases, and 11 bases lay in between. From germline, CDR1 is SGHTA and CDR2 FQGNSA. This CDR3 has 16 amino acids. The CDR3 nucleotides are TGTGCCAGCAGCGGGAGACACAACTCTGGGGCCAACGTCCTGACTTTC. This translates into CASSGRHNSGANVLTF.

A note on this clone: Other DNA sequences of this sample code for an identical CDR3. The chain is built from TRBV2 and TRBJ2-1, with D hard to call. Per germline, CDR1 SNHLY and CDR2 FYNNEI. The CDR3 spans 11 residues. Deletions cut 1 base from V and 7 bases from J, with 2 bases between. The CDR3 DNA is TGTGCCAGCAGTGAAGGGAATGAGCAGTTCTTC. It translates to CASSEGNEQFF.

The chain has TRBV6-5 and TRBJ1-5; possible D gene TRBD1, 5 bases. The CDR3 extends over 14 amino acids. CDR1 is MNHEY, CDR2 SVGAGI, per germline. Trimming shortened V by 0 bases and J by 6 bases, and 9 bases separated the two germline ends. The CDR3 sequence: CASSYSGASQPQHF. CDR3 coding DNA: TGTGCCAGCAGTTACTCAGGGGCGAGTCAGCCCCAGCATTTT.